Presented here are 11 T cell receptor beta chains from one specimen sequenced in a study of T cells of healthy individuals. TCRdb analysed the 5' RACE reads with MiXCR anew, one entry per CDR3 protein. Found here are about 82,000 distinct CDR3 sequences, about 4.8% of them singletons; the top ten hold roughly 7.5%. The receptors derive from a female donor in good health.

This clonotype was found many times. The chain carries TRBV29-1 and TRBJ2-2; D gene uncertain. There are 13 residues in the CDR3. In germline, CDR1 is SQVTM, CDR2 ANQGSEA. Trimming removed 7 bases at V and 0 bases at J, with 9 bases between. Here the CDR3 reads CSGGRTNTGELFF. The DNA for the CDR3 is TGCAGCGGCGGCAGGACGAACACCGGGGAGCTGTTTTTT.

This clonotype was seen at least ten times. This chain joins TRBV5-1 and TRBJ2-1; a weak D match, TRBD2 (6 bases). Germline CDR1 and CDR2: SGHRS and YFSETQ. Trimming shortened V by 2 bases and J by 6 bases, and 15 bases separated the two germline ends. The CDR3 is 15 residues long. The CDR3 DNA follows: TGCGCCAGCAGCTTAGTATCTAGCGTACCCAATGAGCAGTTCTTC. Protein sequence: CASSLVSSVPNEQFF.

The V and J genes are TRBV20-1 and TRBJ2-6, with D possibly TRBD2 on 6 matching bases. V was shortened by 3 bases and J by 0 bases, with 18 bases between the two germline ends. This CDR3 has 18 residues. Germline CDR1 and CDR2: DFQATT and SNEGSKA (reference sequence). The CDR3 nucleotides read TGCAGTGCTAGTTGGTACGCGGGATCCCTCTCTGGGGCCAACGTCCTGACTTTC. Translation gives CSASWYAGSLSGANVLTF.

This clonotype was observed a few times. The V call is TRBV27, the J call TRBJ2-5; possibly TRBD1 for D (6 bases). CDR3 size: 12 residues. Germline loops: CDR1 MNHEY, CDR2 SMNVEV (reference sequence). Trimming stripped 3 bases from V and 4 bases from J, with 6 bases between. The CDR3 sequence is CASSLTGETQYF. For the CDR3, the DNA is TGTGCCAGCAGTTTGACAGGAGAGACCCAGTACTTC.

There are many counts of this clonotype. The gene calls are TRBV14 and TRBJ1-1; D is unresolved. The CDR3 runs 13 residues. V lost 2 bases and J lost 1, with 5 bases in between. Germline CDR1 reads SGHDN; CDR2 reads FVKESK. The CDR3 DNA sequence: TGTGCCAGCAGCCAACAGAGGAACACTGAAGCTTTCTTT. Translated, it gives CASSQQRNTEAFF.

In its sample, this clonotype was seen a few times. The genes are TRBV27 and TRBJ1-2; D is possibly TRBD1 (6 bases). Germline CDR1 MNHEY, CDR2 SMNVEV (reference sequence). V shed 5 bases and J shed 3 bases, with 13 bases lying between them. The CDR3 is 14 residues long. This CDR3 reads CASSPRQAYYGYTF. CDR3 bases: TGTGCCAGCAGTCCCCGACAGGCCTACTATGGCTACACCTTC.

This clonotype was recorded at least ten times. The rearrangement joins TRBV29-1 to TRBJ2-1; 7 nucleotides line up with TRBD2. Germline V gene lookup returns CDR1 SQVTM and CDR2 ANQGSEA. This CDR3 has 13 amino acids. Trimming removed 5 bases from V and 0 bases from J; junction bases left unmatched: 1. The CDR3 loop is CSVRGSSYNEQFF. In DNA, the CDR3 is TGCAGCGTTCGCGGGAGCTCCTACAATGAGCAGTTCTTC.

In regard to this clonotype: A much larger clone lies one base from this, so it may be a read error. The chain carries TRBV12-3 or TRBV12-4 and TRBJ1-1; D uncertain. This CDR3 is built from 14 residues. The CDR3 nucleotides are TGTGCCAGCAGCAAACTGGGAGGGAACGCTGAAGCTTTCTTT. Protein: CASSKLGGNAEAFF.

This clonotype was seen repeatedly, ten times or more. In DNA, the CDR3 is TGTGCCAGCAGCTCGGGGCCCGGGGGCTCCCAAAACATTCAGTACTTC. Residues: CASSSGPGGSQNIQYF. This chain links TRBV7-8 with TRBJ2-4; D tentatively reads TRBD1 or TRBD2 (6 bases each). CDR1 and CDR2 from the germline V gene are SGHVS and FQNEAQ. The CDR3 sequence is 16 residues long. V was clipped by 4 bases and J by 5 bases, with 18 bases between them.

At least ten counts were recorded for this clonotype. The V and J genes are TRBV25-1 and TRBJ2-4, with 8 bases that match TRBD1. The germline V gene has CDR1 MGHDK and CDR2 SYGVNS. Unmatched junction bases numbered 5, after V lost 3 bases and J lost 1 base. The length of the CDR3 is 16 residues. The CDR3 DNA follows: TGTGCCAGCAGTGAGTCAGGGGGCTCGGCCAAAAACATTCAGTACTTC. Amino acid sequence: CASSESGGSAKNIQYF.

This clonotype was found many times. The gene calls are TRBV7-8 and TRBJ1-1, with D tentatively TRBD1 (5 bases). The CDR3 runs to 15 residues. V dropped 1 base and J dropped 5 bases, with 14 bases sitting between them. Per the germline V gene, CDR1 is SGHVS and CDR2 is FQNEAQ. DNA of the CDR3: TGTGCCAGCAGCTTAGTTTTGGTCGGGGCAACTGAAGCTTTCTTT. Its translation: CASSLVLVGATEAFF.